This TCR beta chain was profiled in a study of T cells in Graves' hyperthyroidism and ophthalmopathy. Study outcomes and limitations: Prediction of ophthalmopathy progression came a median roughly 7.1 months pre-onset.

TCR beta CDR3 regions were amplified from RNA transcripts. An initial round of RT-PCR targeting the TCR CDR3 relied on the HTBI primer set. One entry per CDR3 protein results from TCRdb running MiXCR on the multiplex PCR reads. The sample yields about 420,000 distinct CDR3 sequences, more than 15% seen once. As regards this clonotype: Its antigen is undetermined.

When ophthalmopathy did not progress within 18 months, Graves' hyperthyroidism was considered stable. Used for diagnoses were clinical symptoms, serum thyroxine and TRAb, thyroid ultrasound and orbital computed tomography. Source material for PBMCs was about 11 ml fresh peripheral blood. Between the trimmed V and J ends, which lost 0 bases and 6 bases, there was a span of 16 bases. The CDR3 has 16 amino acids. Germline V gives CDR1 SGDLS, CDR2 YYNGEE. The sequence came from a woman aged 18-29 years with Graves' hyperthyroidism. This chain connects TRBV9 to TRBJ2-1; tentatively, D is TRBD2 (6 bases). Material: blood. CDR3 DNA: TGTGCCAGCAGCGTAGTCTGGGCGGGGATTATCAATGAGCAGTTCTTC. Translation: CASSVVWAGIINEQFF.